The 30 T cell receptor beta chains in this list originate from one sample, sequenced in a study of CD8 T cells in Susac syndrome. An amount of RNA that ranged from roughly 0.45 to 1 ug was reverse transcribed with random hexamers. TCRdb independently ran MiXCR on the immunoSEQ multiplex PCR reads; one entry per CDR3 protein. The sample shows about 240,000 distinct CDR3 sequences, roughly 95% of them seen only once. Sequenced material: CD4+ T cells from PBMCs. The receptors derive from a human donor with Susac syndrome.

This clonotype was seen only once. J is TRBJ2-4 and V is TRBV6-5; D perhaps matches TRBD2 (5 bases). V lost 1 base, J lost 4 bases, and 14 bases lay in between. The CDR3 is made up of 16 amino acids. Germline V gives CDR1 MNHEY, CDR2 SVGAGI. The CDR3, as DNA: TGTGCCAGCAGTTACTGGGCAGGAGGCGGTAAAAACATTCAGTACTTC. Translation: CASSYWAGGGKNIQYF.

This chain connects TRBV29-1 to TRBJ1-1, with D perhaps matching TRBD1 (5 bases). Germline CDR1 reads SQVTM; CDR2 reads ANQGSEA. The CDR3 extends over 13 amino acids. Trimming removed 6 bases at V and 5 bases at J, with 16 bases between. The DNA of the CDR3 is TGCAGCGTCACCCGGGGCCTCAATACTGAAGCTTTCTTT. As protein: CSVTRGLNTEAFF.

CDR3 sequence: CASTLGGGYGYTF. The DNA for the CDR3 is TGTGCCAGCACCCTAGGGGGTGGCTATGGCTACACCTTC. This sequence joins TRBV12-3 or TRBV12-4 and TRBJ1-2; D is perhaps TRBD1 (6 bases). V shed 7 bases and J shed 4 bases, with 13 bases lying between them. This CDR3 contains 13 residues.

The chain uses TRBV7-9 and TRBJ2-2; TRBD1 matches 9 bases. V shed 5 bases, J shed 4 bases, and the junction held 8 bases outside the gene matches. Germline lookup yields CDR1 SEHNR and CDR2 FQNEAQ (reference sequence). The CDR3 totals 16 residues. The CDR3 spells CASSPIQGARTGELFF. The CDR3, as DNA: TGTGCCAGCAGCCCCATACAGGGGGCGCGCACCGGGGAGCTGTTTTTT.

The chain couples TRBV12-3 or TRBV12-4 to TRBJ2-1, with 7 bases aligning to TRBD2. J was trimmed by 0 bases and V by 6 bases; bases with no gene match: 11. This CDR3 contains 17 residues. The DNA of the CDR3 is TGTGCCAGCAGCAATCCGGGACTACCGAGCTCCTACAATGAGCAGTTCTTC. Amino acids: CASSNPGLPSSYNEQFF.

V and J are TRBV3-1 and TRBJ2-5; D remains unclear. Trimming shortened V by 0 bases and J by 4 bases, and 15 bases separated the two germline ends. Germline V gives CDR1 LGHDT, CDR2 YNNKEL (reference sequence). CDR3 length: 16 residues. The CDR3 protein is CASSQDAMSWGETQYF. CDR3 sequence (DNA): TGTGCCAGCAGCCAAGACGCGATGTCCTGGGGAGAGACCCAGTACTTC.

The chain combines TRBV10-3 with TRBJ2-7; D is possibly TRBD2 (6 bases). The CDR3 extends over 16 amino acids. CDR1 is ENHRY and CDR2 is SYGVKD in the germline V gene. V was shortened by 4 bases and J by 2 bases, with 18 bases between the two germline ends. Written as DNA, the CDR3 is TGTGCCATCAGTGGGAGGGCCAGAGATTATACCTACGAGCAGTACTTC. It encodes CAISGRARDYTYEQYF.

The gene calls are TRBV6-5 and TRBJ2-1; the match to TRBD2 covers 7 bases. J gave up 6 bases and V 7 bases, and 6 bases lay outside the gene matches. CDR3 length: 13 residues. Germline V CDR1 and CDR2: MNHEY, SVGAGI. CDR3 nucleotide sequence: TGTGCCAGCAAAGGTCTAGCGGTCAATGAGCAGTTCTTC. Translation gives CASKGLAVNEQFF.

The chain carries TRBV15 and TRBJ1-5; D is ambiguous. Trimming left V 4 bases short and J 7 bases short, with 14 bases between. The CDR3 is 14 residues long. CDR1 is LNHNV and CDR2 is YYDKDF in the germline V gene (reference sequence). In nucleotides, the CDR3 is TGTGCCACCAGCACAAAACGTGGCGGCCAGCCCCAGCATTTT. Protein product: CATSTKRGGQPQHF.

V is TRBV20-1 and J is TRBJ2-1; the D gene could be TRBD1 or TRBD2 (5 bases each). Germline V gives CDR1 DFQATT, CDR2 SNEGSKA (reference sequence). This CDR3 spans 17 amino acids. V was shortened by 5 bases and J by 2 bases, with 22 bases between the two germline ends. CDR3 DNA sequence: TGCAGTGCTCTGGGGGATTCACAGCGGCGAACCTACAATGAGCAGTTCTTC. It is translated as CSALGDSQRRTYNEQFF.

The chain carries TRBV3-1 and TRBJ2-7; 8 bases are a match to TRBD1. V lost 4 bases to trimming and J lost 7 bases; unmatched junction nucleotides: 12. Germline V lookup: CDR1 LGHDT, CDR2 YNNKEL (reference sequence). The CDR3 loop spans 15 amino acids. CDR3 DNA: TGTGCCAGCAGCCGCACCGGGACAGGCATCGGGGAGCAGTACTTC. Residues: CASSRTGTGIGEQYF.

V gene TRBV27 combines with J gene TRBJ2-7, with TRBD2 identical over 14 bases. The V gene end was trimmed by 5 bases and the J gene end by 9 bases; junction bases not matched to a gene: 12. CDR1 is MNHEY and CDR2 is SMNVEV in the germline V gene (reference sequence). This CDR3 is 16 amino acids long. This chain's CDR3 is CASSVGTSGSLGGQYF. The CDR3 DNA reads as TGTGCCAGCAGTGTAGGGACTAGCGGGAGTCTGGGGGGGCAGTACTTC.

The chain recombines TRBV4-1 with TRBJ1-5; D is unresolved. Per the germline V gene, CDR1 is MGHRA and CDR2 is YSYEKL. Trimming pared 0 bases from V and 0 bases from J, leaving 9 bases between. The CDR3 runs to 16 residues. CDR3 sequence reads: CASSQEGQFSNQPQHF. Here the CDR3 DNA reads TGCGCCAGCAGCCAAGAAGGGCAGTTTAGCAATCAGCCCCAGCATTTT.

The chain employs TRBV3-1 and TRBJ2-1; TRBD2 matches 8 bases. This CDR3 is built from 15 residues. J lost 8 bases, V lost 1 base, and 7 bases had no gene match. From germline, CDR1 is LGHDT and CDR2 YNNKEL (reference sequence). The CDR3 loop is CASSQGSAGVHEQFF. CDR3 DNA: TGTGCCAGCAGCCAAGGTTCAGCGGGAGTCCATGAGCAGTTCTTC.

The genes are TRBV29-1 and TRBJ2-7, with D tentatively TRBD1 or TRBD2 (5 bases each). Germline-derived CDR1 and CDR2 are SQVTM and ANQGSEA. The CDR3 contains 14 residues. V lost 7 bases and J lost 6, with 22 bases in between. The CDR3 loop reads CSATWGIRASEQYF. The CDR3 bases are TGCAGCGCCACGTGGGGGATTAGGGCCTCCGAGCAGTACTTC.

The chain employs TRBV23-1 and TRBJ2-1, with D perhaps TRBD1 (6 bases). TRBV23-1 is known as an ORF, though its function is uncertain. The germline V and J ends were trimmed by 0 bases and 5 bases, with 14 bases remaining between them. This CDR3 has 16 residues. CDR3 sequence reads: CASSQSGRGRDNEQFF. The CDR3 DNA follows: TGCGCCAGCAGTCAATCAGGCAGGGGACGGGACAATGAGCAGTTCTTC.

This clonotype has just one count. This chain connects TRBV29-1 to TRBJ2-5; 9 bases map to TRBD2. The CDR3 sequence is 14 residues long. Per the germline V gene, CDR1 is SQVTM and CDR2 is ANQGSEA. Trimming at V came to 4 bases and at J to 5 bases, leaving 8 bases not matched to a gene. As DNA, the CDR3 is TGCAGCGTTGGACTAGCGGTCCTCAGGGAGACCCAGTACTTC. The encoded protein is CSVGLAVLRETQYF.

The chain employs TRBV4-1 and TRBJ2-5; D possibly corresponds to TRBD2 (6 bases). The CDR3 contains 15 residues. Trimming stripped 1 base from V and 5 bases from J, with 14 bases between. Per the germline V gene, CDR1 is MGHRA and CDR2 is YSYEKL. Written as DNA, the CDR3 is TGCGCCAGCAGCCAAGGGAGCGGGTCTGGGGAGACCCAGTACTTC. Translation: CASSQGSGSGETQYF.

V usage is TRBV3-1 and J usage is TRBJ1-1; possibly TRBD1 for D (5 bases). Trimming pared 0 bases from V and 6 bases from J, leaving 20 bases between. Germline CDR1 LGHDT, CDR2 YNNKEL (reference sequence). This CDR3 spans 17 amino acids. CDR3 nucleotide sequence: TGTGCCAGCAGCCAAGAAGTTGGGACGGGGGTTGTGTCTGAAGCTTTCTTT. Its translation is CASSQEVGTGVVSEAFF.

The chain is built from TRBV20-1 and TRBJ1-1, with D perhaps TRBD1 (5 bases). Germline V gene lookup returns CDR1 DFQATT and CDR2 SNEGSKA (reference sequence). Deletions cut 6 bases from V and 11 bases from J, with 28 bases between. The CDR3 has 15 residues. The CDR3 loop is CSALAPSLGDVGAFF. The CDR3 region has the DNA TGCAGTGCCCTCGCCCCTTCGCTGGGGGACGTCGGTGCTTTCTTT.

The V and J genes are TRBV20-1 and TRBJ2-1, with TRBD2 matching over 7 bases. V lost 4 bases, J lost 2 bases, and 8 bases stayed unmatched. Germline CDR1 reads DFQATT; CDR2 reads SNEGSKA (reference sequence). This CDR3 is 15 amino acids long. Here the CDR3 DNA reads TGCAGTGCTAAGCGGCGGGAGAGGCCCTACAATGAGCAGTTCTTC. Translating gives CSAKRRERPYNEQFF.

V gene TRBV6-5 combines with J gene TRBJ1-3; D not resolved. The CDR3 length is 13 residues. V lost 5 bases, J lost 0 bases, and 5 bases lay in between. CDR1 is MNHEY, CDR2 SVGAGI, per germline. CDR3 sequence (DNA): TGTGCCAGCAGTGGATTCTCTGGAAACACCATATATTTT. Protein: CASSGFSGNTIYF.

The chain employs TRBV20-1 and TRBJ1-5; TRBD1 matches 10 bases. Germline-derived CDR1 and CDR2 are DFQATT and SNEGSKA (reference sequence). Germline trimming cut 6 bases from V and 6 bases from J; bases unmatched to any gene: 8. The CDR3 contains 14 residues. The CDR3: CSAPGTGEFQPQHF. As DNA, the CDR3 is TGCAGTGCCCCCGGGACAGGGGAATTTCAGCCCCAGCATTTT.

CDR3 amino acids: CSADDRSGGNNEQFF. The CDR3 nucleotides read TGCAGTGCCGACGACCGTAGCGGGGGGAACAATGAGCAGTTCTTC. The genes are TRBV20-1 and TRBJ2-1, with 10 bases aligning to TRBD2. CDR3 length equals 15 residues. Germline values: CDR1 DFQATT, CDR2 SNEGSKA (reference sequence). Trimming took 6 bases from V and 5 from J; bases not matched to a gene: 10.

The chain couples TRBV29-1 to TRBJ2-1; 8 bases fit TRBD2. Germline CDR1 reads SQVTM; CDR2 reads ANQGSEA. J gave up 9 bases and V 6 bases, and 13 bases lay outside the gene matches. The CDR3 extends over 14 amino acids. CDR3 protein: CSVTGGTGRGEQFF. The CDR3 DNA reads TGCAGCGTGACGGGGGGGACGGGGAGGGGTGAGCAGTTCTTC.

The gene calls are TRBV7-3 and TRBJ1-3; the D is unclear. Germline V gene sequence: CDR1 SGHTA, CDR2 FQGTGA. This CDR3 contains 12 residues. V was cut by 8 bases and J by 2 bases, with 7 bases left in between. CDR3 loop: CASGQPGNTIYF. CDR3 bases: TGTGCCAGCGGGCAGCCTGGAAACACCATATATTTT.

CDR3 sequence: CSALRTWTGGSDTQYF. CDR3 DNA sequence: TGCAGTGCGCTAAGAACCTGGACAGGGGGCTCGGATACGCAGTATTTT. This chain connects TRBV20-1 to TRBJ2-3; 11 nucleotides align to TRBD1. Germline CDR1 reads DFQATT; CDR2 reads SNEGSKA (reference sequence). The CDR3 length is 16 residues. V trimming: 6 bases; J trimming: 6 bases; junction bases outside the gene matches: 14.

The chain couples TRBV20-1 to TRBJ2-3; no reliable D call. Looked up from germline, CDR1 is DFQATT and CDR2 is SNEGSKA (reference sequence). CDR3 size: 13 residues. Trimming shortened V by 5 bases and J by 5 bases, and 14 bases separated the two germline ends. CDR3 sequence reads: CSAVRSVGDTQYF. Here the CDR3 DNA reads TGCAGTGCTGTCCGTTCGGTCGGAGATACGCAGTATTTT.

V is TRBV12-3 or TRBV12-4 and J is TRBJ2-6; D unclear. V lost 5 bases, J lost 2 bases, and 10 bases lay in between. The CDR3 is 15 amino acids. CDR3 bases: TGTGCCAGCAGTCCTGTGGCTACTGGGGCCAACGTCCTGACTTTC. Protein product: CASSPVATGANVLTF.

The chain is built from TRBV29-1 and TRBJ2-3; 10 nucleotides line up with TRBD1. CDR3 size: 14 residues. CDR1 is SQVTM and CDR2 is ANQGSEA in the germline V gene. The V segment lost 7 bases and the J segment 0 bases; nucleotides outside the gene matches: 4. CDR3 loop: CSARTGGSTDTQYF. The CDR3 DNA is TGCAGCGCTCGGACAGGGGGGAGCACAGATACGCAGTATTTT.